This T cell receptor beta chain was recorded in a study of blood T cell repertoires in COVID-19. As originally analysed: Cell counts per sample came from amplifying reference gene primers. This table comes from immunoSEQ multiplex PCR, and its TCRdb copy is limited to in-frame clones, with some not included. The DNA was the basis for D and trimming; V, J and clone size are from that table. The profile shows some 70,000 clones, around 85% of them singletons. This clonotype was sampled from a man aged 35-49 years with COVID-19, enrolled during active disease. Sequenced material: peripheral blood.

CDR3 in DNA: TGCAGTGCTAGTCGGGCTGGAGGATATGAGACCCAGTACTTC. Its translation: CSASRAGGYETQYF. The V and J genes are TRBV20-1 and TRBJ2-5; D might be TRBD2 (5 bases). Germline V CDR1 and CDR2: DFQATT, SNEGSKA (reference sequence). There are 14 residues in the CDR3. V was shortened by 3 bases and J by 5 bases, with 16 bases between the two germline ends.